The T cell receptor beta chain under discussion was sequenced for a study of cytomegalovirus exposure and HLA in healthy donors. General study points: Sequence variants that were highly shared formed a cluster that was likely a sequencing artifact.

The PCR employed 60 Vbeta primers together with 13 Jbeta primers. Method: immunoSEQ multiplex PCR; TCRdb's copy keeps in-frame clones and lacks some. The data show approximately 90,000 clones, about 70% seen once. A word on this clone: The antigen remains unidentified.

Germline assignment: CDR1 ENHRY and CDR2 SYGVKD. V gave up 6 bases and J gave up 4 bases; unmatched junction bases: 3. The CDR3 consists of 13 residues. This clonotype was obtained from a middle-aged man in good health and CMV-seronegative. The sequencing input was PBMCs. The V call is TRBV10-3, the J call TRBJ1-5, with TRBD1 matching 7 bases. In nucleotides, the CDR3 is TGTGCCATCAGAGTACAGGGGAATCAGCCCCAGCATTTT. It codes for CAIRVQGNQPQHF.